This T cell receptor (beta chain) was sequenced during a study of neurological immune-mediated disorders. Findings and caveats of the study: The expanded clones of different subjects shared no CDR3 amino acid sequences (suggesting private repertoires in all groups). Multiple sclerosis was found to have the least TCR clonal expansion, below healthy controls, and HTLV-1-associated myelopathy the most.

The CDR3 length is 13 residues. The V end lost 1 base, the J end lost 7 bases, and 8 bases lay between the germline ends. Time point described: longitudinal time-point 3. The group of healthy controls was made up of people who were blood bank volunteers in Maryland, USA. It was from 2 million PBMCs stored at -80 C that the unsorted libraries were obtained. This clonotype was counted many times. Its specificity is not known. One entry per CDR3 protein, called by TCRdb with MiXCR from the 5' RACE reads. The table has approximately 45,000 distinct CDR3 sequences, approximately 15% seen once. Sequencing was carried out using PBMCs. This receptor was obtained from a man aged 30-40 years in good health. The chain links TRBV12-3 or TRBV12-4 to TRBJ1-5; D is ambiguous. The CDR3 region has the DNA TGTGCCAGCAGTTTAGTCGAACGACAGCCCCAGCATTTT. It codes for CASSLVERQPQHF.